The 4 T cell receptor beta chains presented below share a single source sample, sequenced in a study of shared clonotypes between healthy human individuals. This table comes from immunoSEQ multiplex PCR, and its TCRdb copy is limited to in-frame clones, with some not included. The data hold about 2 million clones, with roughly 95% observed a single time. The sample consisted of naive CD4+ T cells sorted from blood. Subset defined: CD45RA+ positively selected. The receptors stem from a man in his late teens or twenties in good health.

With respect to this clone: A single base separates this from a much larger clone, so it may be a read error. This same CDR3 is encoded by further DNA sequences in the sample. This chain links TRBV30 with TRBJ2-3; the match to TRBD2 covers 8 bases. The CDR3 is 17 residues long. Germline V gene data show CDR1 as GTSNPN and CDR2 as SVGIG (reference sequence). As DNA, the CDR3 is TGTGCCTGGAGTGTACGGAGGACTAGCAGATTCACAGATACGCAGTATTTC. Amino acids: CAWSVRRTSRFTDTQYF. Based on the CDR3 plus reference TRBV30 and TRBJ2-3, the full variable domain is SQTIHQWPATLVQPVGSPLSLECTVEGTSNPNLYWYRQAAGRGLQLLFYSVGIGQISSEVPQNLSASRPQDRQFILSSKKLLLSDSGFYLCAWSVRRTSRFTDTQYFGPGTRLTVL.

This chain uses TRBV5-1 with TRBJ2-7; TRBD1 is a possible D gene (6 bases). Germline lookup yields CDR1 SGHRS and CDR2 YFSETQ. The V end was cut by 0 bases, the J end by 5 bases, with 18 bases between. This CDR3 region has 16 residues. This CDR3 is CASSLALGRGFNEQYF. CDR3 nucleotide sequence: TGCGCCAGCAGCTTGGCCTTGGGCAGGGGTTTCAACGAGCAGTACTTC.

The chain's CDR3 is CASSQEISGPPYEQYF. The CDR3 DNA is TGCGCCAGCAGCCAAGAAATTAGCGGGCCTCCCTACGAGCAGTACTTC. The chain couples TRBV4-1 to TRBJ2-7, with TRBD2 matching over 7 bases. After removal of 0 bases from V and 2 bases from J, the junction contained 7 bases not matched to a gene. The CDR3 is 16 amino acids. CDR1 and CDR2 from the germline V gene are MGHRA and YSYEKL.

The rearrangement links TRBV11-2 to TRBJ1-1; 8 positions match TRBD1. CDR3 size: 15 residues. V was pared by 3 bases and J by 4 bases, with 7 bases of the junction left unmatched. Germline V gives CDR1 SGHAT, CDR2 FQNNGV. In DNA, the CDR3 is TGTGCCAGCAGCTTGGGGCAGGGGGCAGCCACTGAAGCTTTCTTT. Protein: CASSLGQGAATEAFF. Variable domain in full (rest from reference TRBV11-2 and TRBJ1-1): EAGVAQSPRYKIIEKRQSVAFWCNPISGHATLYWYQQILGQGPKLLIQFQNNGVVDDSQLPKDRFSAERLKGVDSTLKIQPAKLEDSAVYLCASSLGQGAATEAFFGQGTRLTVV.